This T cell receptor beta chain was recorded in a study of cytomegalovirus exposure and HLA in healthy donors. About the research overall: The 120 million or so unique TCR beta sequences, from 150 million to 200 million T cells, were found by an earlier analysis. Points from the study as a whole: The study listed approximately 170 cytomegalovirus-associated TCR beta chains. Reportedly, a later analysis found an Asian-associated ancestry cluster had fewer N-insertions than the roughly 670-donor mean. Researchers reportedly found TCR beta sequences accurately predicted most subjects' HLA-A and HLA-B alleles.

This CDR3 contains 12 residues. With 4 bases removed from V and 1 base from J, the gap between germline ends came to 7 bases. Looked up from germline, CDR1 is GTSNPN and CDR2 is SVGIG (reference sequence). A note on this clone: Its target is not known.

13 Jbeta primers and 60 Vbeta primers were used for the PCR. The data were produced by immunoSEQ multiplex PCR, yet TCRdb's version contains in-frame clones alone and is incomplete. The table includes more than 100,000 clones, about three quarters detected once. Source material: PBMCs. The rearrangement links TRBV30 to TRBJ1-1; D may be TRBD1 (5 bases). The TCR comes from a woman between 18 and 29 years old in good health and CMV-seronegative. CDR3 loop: CAWKRGNTEAFF. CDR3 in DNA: TGTGCCTGGAAAAGGGGGAACACTGAAGCTTTCTTT.